Sequencing of this T cell receptor (beta chain) was carried out in a study of neoadjuvant nivolumab and ipilimumab in lung cancer. With regard to this clone: Its antigen is as yet unknown.

The CDR3 spans 13 residues. Germline V CDR1 and CDR2: MNHEY, SMNVEV (reference sequence). Trimming took off 1 base at V and 7 bases at J, with 8 bases between the two ends. Study-wide results and limits: TCR clonality did not significantly correlate with pathologic tumor regression. Resected tumors had greater TCR richness and clonality than uninvolved lung. Only two of four nivolumab-treated tumors gained richness and clonality by surgery. TCR sequencing covered a small number of samples.

The assay was immunoSEQ multiplex PCR, and TCRdb's table has in-frame clones only and misses some. The repertoire holds about 20,000 clones, with around 76% as singletons. The TCR sequence derives from an adult with non-small cell lung cancer. The rearrangement joins TRBV27 to TRBJ1-5; D not resolved. The sample consisted of tumor tissue, taken after neoadjuvant nivolumab, alone or with ipilimumab, at or shortly before surgery. The CDR3, as DNA: TGTGCCAGCAGTTTATGGGCTGGGCAGCCCCAGCATTTT. This translates into CASSLWAGQPQHF.